A single sample is the source of the 30 T cell receptor beta chains below, sequenced in a study of T cell responses to AZD1222 COVID-19 vaccine. The protocol was immunoSEQ multiplex PCR, while the TCRdb copy is restricted to in-frame clones and leaves out a portion. The data show some 170,000 clones, roughly nine tenths seen once. The source was peripheral blood, collected on day 0 of AZD1222 vaccination. The receptor source for this set is an adult in good health.

The chain joins TRBV27 to TRBJ2-3, with D maybe TRBD2 (6 bases). Trimming pared 5 bases from V and 3 bases from J, leaving 18 bases between. The germline V gene encodes CDR1 MNHEY and CDR2 SMNVEV (reference sequence). The CDR3 totals 16 residues. This CDR3 is CASSPSWGDLTDTQYF. DNA for the CDR3: TGTGCCAGCAGTCCGTCGTGGGGGGACTTAACAGATACGCAGTATTTT.

The chain joins TRBV5-5 to TRBJ1-2, with D maybe TRBD1 (5 bases). The CDR3 length is 14 residues. V was cut by 4 bases and J by 1 base, with 11 bases left in between. Germline V gene lookup returns CDR1 SGHKS and CDR2 YYEKEE (reference sequence). CDR3 protein: CASSPGRINYGYTF. The CDR3 region has the DNA TGTGCCAGCAGCCCGGGACGGATTAACTATGGCTACACCTTC.

The chain employs TRBV11-2 and TRBJ1-1; possible D gene TRBD1, 5 bases. CDR3 size: 14 residues. V gave up 1 base and J gave up 0 bases, with 6 bases separating them. Germline values: CDR1 SGHAT, CDR2 FQNNGV. CDR3 DNA sequence: TGTGCCAGCAGCTTAGCAGGGCTGAACACTGAAGCTTTCTTT. Translating it yields CASSLAGLNTEAFF.

This clone was picked up a small number of times. This chain connects TRBV9 to TRBJ1-1, with D maybe TRBD1 (5 bases). The germline CDR1 and CDR2 sequences are SGDLS and YYNGEE. This CDR3 contains 17 residues. Trimming took off 0 bases at V and 0 bases at J, with 15 bases between the two ends. In DNA form, the CDR3 reads TGTGCCAGCAGCGTAGAGACAGAGCCTAACTTGAACACTGAAGCTTTCTTT. Protein: CASSVETEPNLNTEAFF. The variable domain in full, completed from reference TRBV9 and TRBJ1-1, reads DSGVTQTPKHLITATGQRVTLRCSPRSGDLSVYWYQQSLDQGLQFLIQYYNGEERAKGNILERFSAQQFPDLHSELNLSSLELGDSALYFCASSVETEPNLNTEAFFGQGTRLTVV.

The rearrangement links TRBV7-9 to TRBJ2-5, with D perhaps TRBD2 (7 bases). CDR3 length: 17 amino acids. Germline CDR1 is SEHNR and CDR2 is FQNEAQ (reference sequence). V lost 4 bases, J lost 1 base, and 19 bases lay in between. The CDR3 coding sequence is TGTGCCAGCAGCTCTACCAGGGGAGGGACTTTCCAAGAGACCCAGTACTTC. It yields the protein CASSSTRGGTFQETQYF.

V usage is TRBV30 and J usage is TRBJ1-1; possible D gene TRBD1, 5 bases. V was clipped by 2 bases and J by 1 base, with 8 bases between them. The CDR3 is 13 amino acids. Germline CDR1 reads GTSNPN; CDR2 reads SVGIG (reference sequence). CDR3 nucleotide sequence: TGTGCCTGGAGTCCAGACAGGAACACTGAAGCTTTCTTT. Translated, it gives CAWSPDRNTEAFF.

The V call is TRBV5-4, the J call TRBJ1-2; D may be TRBD1 (5 bases). The CDR3 is made up of 18 amino acids. CDR1 and CDR2 from the germline V gene are SGHNT and YYREEE (reference sequence). The V end lost 4 bases, the J end lost 1 base, and 23 bases lay between the germline ends. The CDR3 spells CASSPSPGGRDYNYGYTF. CDR3 sequence (DNA): TGTGCCAGCAGCCCTTCCCCAGGCGGAAGGGACTATAACTATGGCTACACCTTC.

The chain uses TRBV21-1 and TRBJ1-4; the DNA was not compared with TRBD1, the D call given in the table. TRBV21-1 is classified as a pseudogene. The CDR3 is 15 amino acids. CDR3 sequence reads: CASSKVAGQKEKLFF. CDR3 sequence (DNA): TGTGCCAGCAGCAAAGTCGCAGGGCAGAAAGAAAAACTGTTTTTT.

In this sample, this clone turned up once. The V and J genes are TRBV7-9 and TRBJ2-7, with 12 positions matching TRBD2. This CDR3 spans 13 amino acids. J lost 1 base, V lost 10 bases, and 2 bases had no gene match. Looked up from germline, CDR1 is SEHNR and CDR2 is FQNEAQ (reference sequence). The CDR3 sequence: CAIGTSGSYEQYF. The CDR3 DNA follows: TGTGCCATTGGGACTAGCGGGTCCTACGAGCAGTACTTC. Variable domain in full (rest from reference TRBV7-9 and TRBJ2-7): DTGVSQNPRHKITKRGQNVTFRCDPISEHNRLYWYRQTLGQGPEFLTYFQNEAQLEKSRLLSDRFSAERPKGSFSTLEIQRTEQGDSAMYLCAIGTSGSYEQYFGPGTRLTVT.

The genes are TRBV6-5 and TRBJ2-1; 9 positions match TRBD1. The CDR3 extends over 15 amino acids. J gave up 10 bases and V 5 bases, and 12 bases lay outside the gene matches. CDR1 and CDR2 (germline): MNHEY, SVGAGI. For the CDR3, the DNA is TGTGCCAGCAGTACCTCGGGGACAGGGACTTTGGAGCAGTTCTTC. It translates to CASSTSGTGTLEQFF.

This clone occurred a few times. CDR3 region: CASSSAGQGNYGYTF. Written as DNA, the CDR3 is TGTGCCAGCAGCTCGGCGGGACAGGGAAACTATGGCTACACCTTC. The chain joins TRBV5-4 to TRBJ1-2; 9 bases are shared with TRBD1. Germline V gene data show CDR1 as SGHNT and CDR2 as YYREEE (reference sequence). This CDR3 is built from 15 residues. Trimming removed 3 bases from V and 2 bases from J; junction bases left unmatched: 5.

V and J are TRBV27 and TRBJ1-1; 7 bases align to TRBD1. The trim removed 10 bases at V and 1 base at J, leaving 12 bases unmatched. Germline V gene data show CDR1 as MNHEY and CDR2 as SMNVEV (reference sequence). The CDR3 totals 15 residues. As DNA, the CDR3 is TGTGCCACTAAAAACGGGAACAGGGGGAACACTGAAGCTTTCTTT. This codes for CATKNGNRGNTEAFF.

CDR3 residues: CASSLPGGFPDTQYF. The CDR3 DNA follows: TGTGCCAGCAGCCTCCCAGGCGGGTTTCCAGATACGCAGTATTTT. The chain carries TRBV28 and TRBJ2-3, with a weak D call TRBD2 (5 bases). The CDR3 consists of 15 residues. CDR1 and CDR2 from the germline V gene are MDHEN and SYDVKM. Trimming cost V 6 bases and J 4 bases, with 17 bases left between them. Full variable domain (outside the CDR3, taken from reference TRBV28 and TRBJ2-3): DVKVTQSSRYLVKRTGEKVFLECVQDMDHENMFWYRQDPGLGLRLIYFSYDVKMKEKGDIPEGYSVSREKKERFSLILESASTNQTSMYLCASSLPGGFPDTQYFGPGTRLTVL.

The chain uses TRBV19 and TRBJ1-1; maybe TRBD1 (6 bases). The CDR3 runs to 14 residues. The germline V and J ends were trimmed by 5 bases and 1 base, with 11 bases remaining between them. Germline CDR1 and CDR2: LNHDA and SQIVND (reference sequence). In DNA form, the CDR3 reads TGTGCCAGTAGTGCACAGGGTCGGAACACTGAAGCTTTCTTT. This translates into CASSAQGRNTEAFF.

The rearrangement joins TRBV5-1 to TRBJ2-3; 11 bases agree with TRBD1. The CDR3 has 15 residues. Germline assignment: CDR1 SGHRS and CDR2 YFSETQ. Losses at the gene ends were 0 bases for V and 4 bases for J; bases not matched to a gene: 1. The CDR3 loop reads CASSLEGQGADTQYF. In DNA, the CDR3 is TGCGCCAGCAGCTTGGAGGGACAGGGGGCAGATACGCAGTATTTT.

V is TRBV7-2 and J is TRBJ1-6; D remains unclear. The CDR3 is made up of 15 amino acids. V was trimmed by 0 bases and J by 6 bases, leaving 9 bases between them. Per germline, CDR1 SGHTA and CDR2 FQGNSA. The CDR3, as DNA: TGTGCCAGCAGCTTAGCACGCCAAGCTAATTCACCCCTCCACTTT. Amino acid sequence: CASSLARQANSPLHF.

The chain is built from TRBV6-1 and TRBJ2-7; 10 bases fit TRBD2. This CDR3 is built from 15 residues. Per the germline V gene, CDR1 is MNHNS and CDR2 is SASEGT. Trimming took 2 bases from V and 5 from J; bases not matched to a gene: 6. The CDR3 loop reads CASSELAGDPNEQYF. The CDR3 nucleotides are TGTGCCAGCAGTGAACTAGCGGGAGACCCGAACGAGCAGTACTTC.

The chain employs TRBV7-6 and TRBJ2-1, with 8 bases matching TRBD2. Germline loops: CDR1 SGHVS, CDR2 FNYEAQ. Unmatched junction bases numbered 7, after V lost 0 bases and J lost 6 bases. The CDR3 totals 16 residues. The CDR3 DNA is TGTGCCAGCAGCTTAGCGGGAGCGGGAGTGGGCAATGAGCAGTTCTTC. Translated, it gives CASSLAGAGVGNEQFF.

This clone was seen only once. The chain has TRBV5-4 and TRBJ2-1; 11 nucleotides agree with TRBD2. This CDR3 contains 16 residues. Germline V CDR1 and CDR2: SGHNT, YYREEE (reference sequence). The J segment lost 4 bases and the V segment lost 4 bases, leaving 7 bases of the junction unmatched. Here the CDR3 reads CASSGSGRAGYNEQFF. CDR3 coding DNA: TGTGCCAGCAGCGGTAGCGGGAGGGCCGGGTACAATGAGCAGTTCTTC.

The DNA of the CDR3 is TGTGCCAGTAAGACAGACTACGGTAATGAAAAACTGTTTTTT. Protein sequence: CASKTDYGNEKLFF. This chain connects TRBV6-5 to TRBJ1-4; perhaps TRBD1 as D (5 bases). CDR3 size: 14 residues. CDR1 is MNHEY, CDR2 SVGAGI, per germline. V lost 9 bases and J 4 bases, leaving 15 bases between the germline ends.

The rearrangement joins TRBV7-8 to TRBJ1-6; possible D gene TRBD1, 5 bases. V shed 8 bases and J shed 8 bases, with 22 bases lying between them. The CDR3 runs 16 residues. Germline assignment: CDR1 SGHVS and CDR2 FQNEAQ. The CDR3 DNA reads as TGTGCCAGCCACCAGCGGGGACGTCCGGTCGATTCACCCCTCCACTTT. Protein: CASHQRGRPVDSPLHF.

The chain has TRBV3-1 (or the pseudogene TRBV3-2) and TRBJ2-5; no reliable D call. Germline V gene data show CDR1 as LGHDT and CDR2 as YNNKEL (reference sequence). This CDR3 is built from 11 residues. V was pared by 6 bases and J by 5 bases, with 7 bases between. Here the CDR3 reads CASRVLETQYF. CDR3 DNA sequence: TGTGCCAGCAGAGTCCTCGAGACCCAGTACTTC.

This clone was recorded only once. This chain's CDR3 is CASSVRNIGDTQYF. CDR3 nucleotide sequence: TGTGCCAGCAGCGTACGGAATATAGGAGATACGCAGTATTTT. The chain recombines TRBV9 with TRBJ2-3; D unresolved. CDR1 is SGDLS, CDR2 YYNGEE, per germline. Trimming took 1 base from V and 5 from J, leaving 11 bases between them. The CDR3 sequence is 14 residues long.

This chain connects TRBV5-1 to TRBJ1-1; D remains ambiguous. Looked up from germline, CDR1 is SGHRS and CDR2 is YFSETQ. V was trimmed by 4 bases and J by 2 bases, leaving 12 bases between them. The CDR3 has 14 residues. The CDR3 region is CASSLPGSNTEAFF. The CDR3 bases are TGCGCCAGCAGCCTACCCGGCTCAAACACTGAAGCTTTCTTT.

The genes are TRBV6-5 and TRBJ1-2, with 8 bases that match TRBD1. CDR1 is MNHEY and CDR2 is SVGAGI in the germline V gene. The trim removed 0 bases at V and 3 bases at J, leaving 6 bases unmatched. This CDR3 is 16 amino acids long. This CDR3 reads CASSYSNRGSYYGYTF. The CDR3 DNA sequence: TGTGCCAGCAGTTACTCTAACAGGGGGAGCTACTATGGCTACACCTTC.

V and J are TRBV9 and TRBJ2-5; 7 nucleotides match TRBD1. The CDR3 is 15 residues long. Germline trimming cut 0 bases from V and 5 bases from J; bases unmatched to any gene: 7. Germline loops: CDR1 SGDLS, CDR2 YYNGEE. The CDR3 sequence: CASSVDPGQLETQYF. The CDR3 nucleotides read TGTGCCAGCAGCGTAGACCCGGGACAGTTGGAGACCCAGTACTTC.

The CDR3 loop is CASSMGTSGSSYEQYF. DNA for the CDR3: TGTGCCAGCAGCATGGGGACTAGCGGGTCTTCCTACGAGCAGTACTTC. The chain recombines TRBV7-8 with TRBJ2-7; 12 bases match TRBD2. Germline values: CDR1 SGHVS, CDR2 FQNEAQ. Trimming cost V 5 bases and J 1 base; bases outside gene matches: 6. The CDR3 runs to 16 residues. Full variable domain (outside the CDR3, taken from reference TRBV7-8 and TRBJ2-7): GAGVSQSPRYKVAKRGQDVALRCDPISGHVSLFWYQQALGQGPEFLTYFQNEAQLDKSGLPSDRFFAERPEGSVSTLKIQRTQQEDSAVYLCASSMGTSGSSYEQYFGPGTRLTVT.

Only one count was recorded for this clone. The CDR3 sequence is CASSFGQGDGYTF. The CDR3 region has the DNA TGCGCCAGCAGCTTCGGACAGGGGGATGGCTACACCTTC. This chain joins TRBV5-1 and TRBJ1-2, with 10 bases lining up with TRBD1. V gave up 2 bases and J gave up 6 bases; unmatched junction bases: 1. Germline V gene lookup returns CDR1 SGHRS and CDR2 YFSETQ. This CDR3 is built from 13 residues.

The rearrangement joins TRBV6-1 to TRBJ2-7, with 7 bases that match TRBD2. J gave up 1 base and V 0 bases, and 12 bases lay outside the gene matches. The CDR3 spans 18 residues. Germline V gene data show CDR1 as MNHNS and CDR2 as SASEGT. The CDR3 loop is CASSEAHVWRGYSYEQYF. The CDR3 nucleotides are TGTGCCAGCAGTGAAGCGCACGTATGGCGGGGGTATTCCTACGAGCAGTACTTC.

The genes are TRBV6-5 and TRBJ1-2, with D unresolved. Trimming took 0 bases from V and 2 from J, leaving 10 bases between them. There are 15 residues in the CDR3. CDR1 and CDR2 from the germline V gene are MNHEY and SVGAGI. The chain's CDR3 is CASSYSEDPNYGYTF. The CDR3 DNA sequence: TGTGCCAGCAGTTACTCCGAAGACCCGAACTATGGCTACACCTTC.